Each of the 7 T cell receptor beta chains below was sequenced from the same sample in a study of shared clonotypes between healthy human individuals. TCRdb's copy holds only in-frame clones and misses some; the assay was immunoSEQ multiplex PCR. This table has about 1.1 million clones, around 77% appearing once. Sequenced: memory CD4+ T cells from PBMCs. This sample's subset: CD45RA-negative fraction. These receptors were taken from a man in his late teens or twenties in good health. Some clones in this sample may be carry-over from other donors' samples.

V is TRBV6-1 and J is TRBJ2-5; D is uncertain. CDR1 and CDR2 (germline): MNHNS, SASEGT. Trimming took 3 bases from V and 0 from J, leaving 5 bases between them. The CDR3 runs to 13 residues. CDR3 nucleotide sequence: TGTGCCAGCAGTGAGGCGGACCAAGAGACCCAGTACTTC. It yields the protein CASSEADQETQYF.

The rearrangement links TRBV7-9 to TRBJ1-2; 8 nucleotides line up with TRBD1. The CDR3 loop spans 15 amino acids. CDR1 and CDR2 from the germline V gene are SEHNR and FQNEAQ (reference sequence). The J segment lost 3 bases and the V segment lost 1 base, leaving 4 bases of the junction unmatched. The CDR3, as DNA: TGTGCCAGCAGCTTAGGACAGGGGTTAGACTATGGCTACACCTTC. Amino acids: CASSLGQGLDYGYTF.

The genes are TRBV5-4 and TRBJ1-2; 7 bases agree with TRBD1. The CDR3 loop spans 13 amino acids. V lost 5 bases to trimming and J lost 7 bases; unmatched junction nucleotides: 8. Germline V gene data show CDR1 as SGHNT and CDR2 as YYREEE (reference sequence). The CDR3 bases are TGTGCCAGCAGACAGCAGGGGGAGGTTGGCTACACCTTC. It specifies CASRQQGEVGYTF.

Here the CDR3 DNA reads TGCGCCAGCAGCCAAGATGGGCAGTATGGCTACACCTTC. Translated: CASSQDGQYGYTF. This sequence joins TRBV4-3 and TRBJ1-2; D unresolved. Trimming stripped 0 bases from V and 5 bases from J, with 7 bases between. The CDR3 consists of 13 residues. The germline CDR1 and CDR2 sequences are LGHNA and YSLEER.

This chain joins TRBV7-9 and TRBJ2-7, with TRBD1 as a possible D gene (5 bases). The germline CDR1 and CDR2 sequences are SEHNR and FQNEAQ (reference sequence). The length of the CDR3 is 14 residues. The V end was cut by 1 base, the J end by 5 bases, with 12 bases between. CDR3 DNA: TGTGCCAGCAGCTTAGGCAGGATGGACAACGAGCAGTACTTC. Its protein product is CASSLGRMDNEQYF.

This chain connects TRBV7-9 to TRBJ1-2; no definite D call. Germline V gives CDR1 SEHNR, CDR2 FQNEAQ (reference sequence). Trimming cost V 2 bases and J 2 bases, with 12 bases left between them. This CDR3 contains 15 residues. The CDR3 nucleotides are TGTGCCAGCAGCTTAATAATGACACCAAACTATGGCTACACCTTC. Protein: CASSLIMTPNYGYTF.

This clone is a singleton in its sample. The chain uses TRBV5-4 and TRBJ2-7; 14 nucleotides agree with TRBD2. The V and J ends lost 3 bases and 5 bases, in that order; junction bases with no gene match: 7. The CDR3 totals 16 residues. CDR1 is SGHNT, CDR2 YYREEE, per germline (reference sequence). CDR3 region: CASSSPGLAGDHEQYF. CDR3 bases: TGTGCCAGCAGCTCCCCGGGACTAGCGGGAGACCACGAGCAGTACTTC.